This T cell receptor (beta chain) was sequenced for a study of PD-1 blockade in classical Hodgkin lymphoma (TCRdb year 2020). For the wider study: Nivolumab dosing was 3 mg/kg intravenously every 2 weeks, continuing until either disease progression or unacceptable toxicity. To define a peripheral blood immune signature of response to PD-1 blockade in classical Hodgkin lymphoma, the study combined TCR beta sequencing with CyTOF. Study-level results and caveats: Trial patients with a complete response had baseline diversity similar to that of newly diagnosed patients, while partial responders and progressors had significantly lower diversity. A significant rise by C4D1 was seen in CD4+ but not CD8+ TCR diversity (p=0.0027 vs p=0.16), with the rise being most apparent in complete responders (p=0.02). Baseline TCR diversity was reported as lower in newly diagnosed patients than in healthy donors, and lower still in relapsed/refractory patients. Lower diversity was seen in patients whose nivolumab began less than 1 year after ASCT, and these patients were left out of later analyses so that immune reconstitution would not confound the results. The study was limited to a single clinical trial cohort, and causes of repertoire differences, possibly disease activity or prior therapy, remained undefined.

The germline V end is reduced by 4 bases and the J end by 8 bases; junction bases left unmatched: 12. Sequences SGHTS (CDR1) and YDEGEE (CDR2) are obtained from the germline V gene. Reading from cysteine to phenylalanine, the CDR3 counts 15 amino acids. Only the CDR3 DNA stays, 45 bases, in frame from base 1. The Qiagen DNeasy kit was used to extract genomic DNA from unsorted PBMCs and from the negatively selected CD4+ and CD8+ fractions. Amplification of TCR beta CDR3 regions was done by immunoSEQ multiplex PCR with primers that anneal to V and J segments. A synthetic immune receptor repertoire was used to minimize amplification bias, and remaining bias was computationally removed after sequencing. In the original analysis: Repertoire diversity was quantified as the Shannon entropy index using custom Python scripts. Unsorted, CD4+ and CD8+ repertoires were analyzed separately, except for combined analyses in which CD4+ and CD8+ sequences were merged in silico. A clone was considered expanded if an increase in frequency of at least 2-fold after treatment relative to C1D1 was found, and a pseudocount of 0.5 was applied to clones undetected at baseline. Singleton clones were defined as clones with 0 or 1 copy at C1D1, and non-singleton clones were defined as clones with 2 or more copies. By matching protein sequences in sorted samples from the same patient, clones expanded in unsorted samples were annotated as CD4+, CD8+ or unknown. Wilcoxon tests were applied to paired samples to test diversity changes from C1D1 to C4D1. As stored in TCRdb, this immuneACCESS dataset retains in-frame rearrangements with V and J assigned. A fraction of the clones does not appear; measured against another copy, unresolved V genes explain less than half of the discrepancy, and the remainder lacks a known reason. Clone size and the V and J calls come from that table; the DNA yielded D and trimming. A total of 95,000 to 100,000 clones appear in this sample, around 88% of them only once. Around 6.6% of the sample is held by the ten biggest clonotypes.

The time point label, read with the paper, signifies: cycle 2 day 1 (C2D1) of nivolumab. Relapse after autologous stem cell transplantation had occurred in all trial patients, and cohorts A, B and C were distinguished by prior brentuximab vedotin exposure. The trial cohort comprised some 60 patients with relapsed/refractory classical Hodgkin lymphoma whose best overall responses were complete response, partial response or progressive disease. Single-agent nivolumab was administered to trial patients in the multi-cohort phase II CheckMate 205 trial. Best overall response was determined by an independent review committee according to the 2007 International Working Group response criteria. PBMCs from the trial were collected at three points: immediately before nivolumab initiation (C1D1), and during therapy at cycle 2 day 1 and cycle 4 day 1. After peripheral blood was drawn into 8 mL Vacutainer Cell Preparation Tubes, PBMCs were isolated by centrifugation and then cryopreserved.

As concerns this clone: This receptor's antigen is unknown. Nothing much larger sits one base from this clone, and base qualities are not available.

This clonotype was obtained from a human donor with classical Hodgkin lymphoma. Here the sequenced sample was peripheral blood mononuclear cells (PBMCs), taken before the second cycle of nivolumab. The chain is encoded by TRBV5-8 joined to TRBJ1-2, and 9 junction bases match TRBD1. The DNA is TGTGCCAGCAGCCCCCCAGACAGGGGGATCGAAGGCTACACCTTC. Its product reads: CASSPPDRGIEGYTF.